This entry lists 4 T cell receptor beta chains sequenced from one sample in a study of response to subunit inactivated influenza vaccine. TCRdb redid the calling of the RT-PCR reads with MiXCR, one entry per CDR3 protein. The data hold about 570,000 distinct CDR3 sequences, with approximately 10% observed a single time. This sample was also put to use in a study of T cells expressing NK-cell markers. That study reports: The TCR beta cDNA came from 5'RACE template switching with UMIs.

Here the sequenced sample was PBMCs from blood, taken on the day of vaccination. The receptors stem from a man in his forties or fifties who received an inactivated influenza vaccine.

This clonotype was recorded only once. V and J are TRBV2 and TRBJ2-3; 8 nucleotides align to TRBD2. Germline-derived CDR1 and CDR2 are SNHLY and FYNNEI. The CDR3 totals 16 residues. V dropped 3 bases and J dropped 2; count of bases not matched to a gene: 7. The CDR3 loop reads CASSDFERGTTDTQYF. In DNA, the CDR3 is TGTGCCAGCAGTGATTTTGAGCGGGGGACCACAGATACGCAGTATTTT.

This clonotype was detected many times. The rearrangement uses TRBV20-1 and TRBJ1-2, with D possibly TRBD1 on 5 matching bases. Trimming removed 4 bases from V and 0 bases from J, with 15 bases in between. The CDR3 sequence is 15 residues long. The germline V gene has CDR1 DFQATT and CDR2 SNEGSKA (reference sequence). DNA for the CDR3: TGCAGTGCTAAGGGACGTGTTGTGTCTAACTATGGCTACACCTTC. Translated, it gives CSAKGRVVSNYGYTF.

This clonotype has a handful of counts. The V and J genes are TRBV5-1 and TRBJ1-3; 7 bases fit TRBD1. Germline CDR1 is SGHRS and CDR2 is YFSETQ. The CDR3 totals 17 residues. Trimming removed 3 bases from V and 0 bases from J; junction bases left unmatched: 9. Here the CDR3 reads CASSSYRGGSSGNTIYF. For the CDR3, the DNA is TGCGCCAGCAGCTCATACAGGGGAGGAAGCTCTGGAAACACCATATATTTT.

This clonotype has just a few counts. The chain is built from TRBV5-1 and TRBJ2-3, with D tentatively TRBD2 (5 bases). V was trimmed by 0 bases and J by 2 bases, leaving 10 bases between them. The CDR3 loop spans 15 amino acids. CDR1 is SGHRS, CDR2 YFSETQ, per germline. The CDR3 DNA reads as TGCGCCAGCAGCTTGGCCGGGGATCTCACAGATACGCAGTATTTT. Protein: CASSLAGDLTDTQYF.